These 22 T cell receptor beta chains were sequenced from one sample in a study of T cell repertoires in aging, cancer and after chemotherapy. Rearranged V-D-J TRB sequences were amplified with a mixed TRB-A/B primer pool. TCRdb re-derived calls from the multiplex PCR reads in MiXCR, one entry per CDR3 protein. The sample includes about 10,000 distinct CDR3 sequences, around 38% seen only once; the top ten take approximately 9.9%. Peripheral blood genomic DNA, not sorted cells or RNA, was the template. The sample consisted of blood. Receptors were obtained from a human donor in good health.

V is TRBV5-6 and J is TRBJ1-1; D gene unclear. The ends were cut back, 2 bases at V and 10 bases at J, with 24 bases in the middle. The CDR3 length is 16 residues. Germline V gene lookup returns CDR1 SGHDT and CDR2 YYEEEE. The CDR3 spells CASSLVAGSASLGAFF. For the CDR3, the DNA is TGTGCCAGCAGCTTAGTAGCGGGGTCCGCGAGTTTAGGAGCTTTCTTT.

The gene calls are TRBV19 and TRBJ1-4; 7 bases map to TRBD1. CDR3 length: 14 amino acids. After removal of 9 bases from V and 0 bases from J, the junction contained 4 bases not matched to a gene. CDR1 is LNHDA, CDR2 SQIVND, per germline (reference sequence). CDR3 amino acids: CASRDSTTNEKLFF. The CDR3 DNA sequence: TGTGCCAGCCGGGACAGCACAACTAATGAAAAACTGTTTTTT.

CDR3 sequence reads: CASSPHGGPDTQYF. CDR3 coding DNA: TGTGCCAGCAGCCCCCACGGGGGCCCAGATACGCAGTATTTT. V usage is TRBV11-1 and J usage is TRBJ2-3; D assignment may be TRBD1 or TRBD2 (6 bases each). The V end lost 5 bases, the J end lost 4 bases, and 13 bases lay between the germline ends. This CDR3 has 14 amino acids. The germline V gene encodes CDR1 SGHAT and CDR2 FQDESV (reference sequence).

As DNA, the CDR3 is TGTGCCAGCAGCTTAGGGGGGACTAGCGGGAGCTACGAGCAGTACTTC. Translating gives CASSLGGTSGSYEQYF. The rearrangement links TRBV7-9 to TRBJ2-7, with 14 bases aligning to TRBD2. The CDR3 extends over 16 amino acids. Germline CDR1 reads SEHNR; CDR2 reads FQNEAQ (reference sequence). J gave up 3 bases and V 1 base, and 2 bases lay outside the gene matches.

The gene calls are TRBV5-4 and TRBJ1-2; unclear D gene. The V gene lost 1 base and the J gene lost 8 bases, with 12 bases spanning the gap. Germline V gene sequence: CDR1 SGHNT, CDR2 YYREEE (reference sequence). CDR3 length equals 13 residues. Written as DNA, the CDR3 is TGTGCCAGCAGCTTGCTTAGGGCCCCAGGCTACACCTTC. Translation gives CASSLLRAPGYTF.

Note on this clonotype: A read error may account for a junction end that differs from germline. The chain is built from TRBV4-2 and TRBJ2-5; possibly TRBD1 for D (6 bases). This CDR3 contains 16 residues. Germline-derived CDR1 and CDR2 are LGHNA and YNFKEQ. The CDR3 region has the DNA TGCGCCAGCAGCCAAGAAAGGGGACATGGAGCGGAGACCCAGTACTTC. Encoded protein: CASSQERGHGAETQYF.

The gene calls are TRBV19 and TRBJ1-1; no firm D call. Trimming stripped 5 bases from V and 3 bases from J, with 22 bases between. The CDR3 loop spans 17 amino acids. The germline V gene encodes CDR1 LNHDA and CDR2 SQIVND (reference sequence). CDR3 nucleotide sequence: TGTGCCAGTAGTCCAGGCCTAATTTTGGGTGAGGACACTGAAGCTTTCTTT. Its translation: CASSPGLILGEDTEAFF.

This clonotype was observed a few times. The J gene is TRBJ2-4, the V gene TRBV15; D possibly uses TRBD1 or TRBD2 (6 bases each). Trimming removed 3 bases at V and 3 bases at J, with 12 bases between. CDR1 LNHNV and CDR2 YYDKDF come from the germline V gene (reference sequence). The CDR3 is 15 amino acids. Here the CDR3 DNA reads TGTGCCACCAGCAGCGGGGGCGCCGGCAAAAACATTCAGTACTTC. Translation: CATSSGGAGKNIQYF. Complete variable domain (other parts from reference TRBV15 and TRBJ2-4): DAMVIQNPRYQVTQFGKPVTLSCSQTLNHNVMYWYQQKSSQAPKLLFHYYDKDFNNEADTPDNFQSRRPNTSFCFLDIRSPGLGDTAMYLCATSSGGAGKNIQYFGAGTRLSVL.

V usage is TRBV10-3 and J usage is TRBJ1-5; D is unresolved. V lost 3 bases and J 4 bases, leaving 7 bases between the germline ends. The germline gives CDR1 ENHRY, CDR2 SYGVKD. This CDR3 comprises 13 residues. Written as DNA, the CDR3 is TGTGCCATCAGTGACGTGAGGAATCAGCCCCAGCATTTT. Encoded protein: CAISDVRNQPQHF.

This chain links TRBV5-6 with TRBJ2-5; TRBD2 matches 9 bases. With V trimmed by 4 bases and J by 4 bases, 8 bases remained unmatched. The CDR3 contains 15 residues. Per the germline V gene, CDR1 is SGHDT and CDR2 is YYEEEE. The CDR3 sequence is CASSAVAGGAETQYF. The DNA for the CDR3 is TGTGCCAGCAGCGCAGTGGCGGGAGGGGCAGAGACCCAGTACTTC.

Turning to this clonotype: A single base separates this from a much larger clone, so it may be a read error. This chain joins TRBV6-5 and TRBJ2-5; perhaps TRBD2 as D (6 bases). CDR3 length: 15 amino acids. Germline-derived CDR1 and CDR2 are MNHEY and SVGAGI. CDR3 DNA: TGTGCCAGCAGTGCCGGAGCGGGTGATCAAGAGACCAAGTACTTC. Translated: CASSAGAGDQETKYF.

This clonotype was seen more than once but under ten times. The chain employs TRBV12-3 or TRBV12-4 and TRBJ2-7; 11 bases are a match to TRBD1. CDR3 size: 14 residues. V lost 5 bases and J lost 7; bases outside the gene matches: 7. The CDR3 nucleotides are TGTGCCAGCAGTCCGGGGACAGGGGGGGGTGAGCAGTACTTC. Translation: CASSPGTGGGEQYF.

V gene TRBV6-1 combines with J gene TRBJ1-3; perhaps TRBD1 as D (5 bases). V was trimmed by 4 bases and J by 3 bases, leaving 10 bases between them. The CDR3 length is 14 residues. CDR1 MNHNS and CDR2 SASEGT come from the germline V gene. Written as DNA, the CDR3 is TGTGCCAGCAGTGCCTCAGGGAATGGAAACACCATATATTTT. Translated, it gives CASSASGNGNTIYF.

The chain joins TRBV5-1 to TRBJ2-2; 7 positions match TRBD2. The germline V gene encodes CDR1 SGHRS and CDR2 YFSETQ. The CDR3 totals 14 residues. V was clipped by 4 bases and J by 6 bases; unmatched bases: 6. The CDR3 here is CASSPGLGAGELFF. CDR3 nucleotide sequence: TGCGCCAGCAGCCCCGGACTAGGGGCCGGGGAGCTGTTTTTT.

A remark on this clonotype: Mismatch with germline at one junction end may stem from a read error. This chain connects TRBV12-3 or TRBV12-4 to TRBJ1-4; 11 bases agree with TRBD1. The CDR3 runs 14 residues. CDR3 coding DNA: TGTGCCAGCAGTCGGACAGGGGGCGGGGAAAGACTGTTTTTT. This gives the protein CASSRTGGGERLFF.

By share of the sample, this clonotype is large. The genes are TRBV29-1 and TRBJ2-3; unclear D gene. Germline V lookup: CDR1 SQVTM, CDR2 ANQGSEA. This CDR3 spans 14 amino acids. Trimming took off 1 base at V and 5 bases at J, with 13 bases between the two ends. This CDR3 reads CSVEVGEPGDTQYF. In DNA, the CDR3 is TGCAGCGTTGAAGTGGGCGAGCCAGGAGATACGCAGTATTTT.

This clonotype is classed as medium-sized. The genes are TRBV19 and TRBJ2-2; D call uncertain. The germline V and J ends were trimmed by 5 bases and 9 bases, with 7 bases remaining between them. The CDR3 covers 11 residues. CDR1 LNHDA and CDR2 SQIVND come from the germline V gene (reference sequence). The CDR3 coding sequence is TGTGCCAGTAGTCCCGCTTGGGAGCTGTTTTTT. Its protein product is CASSPAWELFF.

This clonotype was counted only a few times. This chain links TRBV12-3 or TRBV12-4 with TRBJ2-2; tentatively, D is TRBD1 (5 bases). The CDR3 runs 17 residues. The ends were cut back, 7 bases at V and 6 bases at J, with 24 bases in the middle. The CDR3, as DNA: TGTGCCAGCACCTCGCCAGGGATTGTAGTTTTGGCCGGGGAGCTGTTTTTT. Protein sequence: CASTSPGIVVLAGELFF.

In its sample, this clonotype was seen a few times. This chain links TRBV18 with TRBJ1-1; D remains ambiguous. The CDR3 runs 12 residues. Trimming removed 3 bases from V and 1 base from J, with 3 bases in between. The germline V gene has CDR1 KGHSH and CDR2 LQKENI. The CDR3 sequence is CASSPTNTEAFF. The DNA of the CDR3 is TGTGCCAGCTCACCTACGAACACTGAAGCTTTCTTT.

This clonotype showed up just a few times. The chain is built from TRBV24-1 and TRBJ2-3, with 12 bases that match TRBD2. Trimming removed 1 base from V and 5 bases from J; junction bases left unmatched: 6. Germline loops: CDR1 KGHDR, CDR2 SFDVKD. The CDR3 has 17 residues. The CDR3 DNA sequence: TGTGCCACCAGTGATTTAAGGACTAGCGGGATCCAAGATACGCAGTATTTT. This gives the protein CATSDLRTSGIQDTQYF.

The chain couples TRBV6-1 to TRBJ2-1; 11 bases line up with TRBD1. The CDR3 extends over 16 amino acids. V lost 7 bases, J lost 7 bases, and 12 bases stayed unmatched. Germline assignment: CDR1 MNHNS and CDR2 SASEGT. CDR3 loop: CASMFLSGQGGNEQFF. CDR3 nucleotides: TGTGCCAGCATGTTTTTGTCGGGACAGGGGGGAAATGAGCAGTTCTTC.

In its sample, this clonotype was seen a few times. The rearrangement links TRBV5-6 to TRBJ2-3, with unresolved D. The V end was cut by 1 base, the J end by 3 bases, with 6 bases between. CDR3 length equals 13 residues. Germline loops: CDR1 SGHDT, CDR2 YYEEEE. The CDR3 protein is CASSLYETDTQYF. The CDR3 DNA follows: TGTGCCAGCAGCTTGTATGAGACAGATACGCAGTATTTT.